One and the same sample provided the 24 T cell receptor beta chains below, sequenced in a study of brain T cells in children with intractable seizures. Generated by immunoSEQ multiplex PCR, the TCRdb table keeps only in-frame clones and is missing some. The data hold about 320,000 clones, with about 93% observed a single time. Time point denoted: blood from clinic visit 5 months post-surgery; TSC patient then seizure free. Sequencing used peripheral blood, obtained roughly 5 months after surgery. Receptor source: a boy in the first two years of life with tuberous sclerosis and intractable seizures.

The chain has TRBV27 and TRBJ2-7; D gene unclear. The CDR3 extends over 17 amino acids. Trimming cost V 3 bases and J 2 bases, with 20 bases left between them. The germline V gene encodes CDR1 MNHEY and CDR2 SMNVEV (reference sequence). CDR3 bases: TGTGCCAGCAGTTTTGTTAGTTCTGGCGGCAGGACCTACGAGCAGTACTTC. Protein product: CASSFVSSGGRTYEQYF.

The chain combines TRBV3-1 (or the pseudogene TRBV3-2) with TRBJ2-3; tentatively, D is TRBD1 (5 bases). This CDR3 has 15 amino acids. Germline CDR1 reads LGHDT; CDR2 reads YNNKEL (reference sequence). Trimming removed 0 bases at V and 4 bases at J, with 11 bases between. Here the CDR3 reads CASSQDRIRADTQYF. DNA of the CDR3: TGTGCCAGCAGCCAAGATAGGATCAGGGCAGATACGCAGTATTTT.

The genes are TRBV18 and TRBJ2-7, with a possible D match to TRBD2 (5 bases). The germline V gene has CDR1 KGHSH and CDR2 LQKENI. The CDR3 totals 19 residues. The V gene lost 3 bases and the J gene lost 0 bases, with 24 bases spanning the gap. The CDR3 region has the DNA TGTGCCAGCTCACCGCTATTTCGGTTCAGTGGGGAGAGCTCCTACGAGCAGTACTTC. Its protein is CASSPLFRFSGESSYEQYF.

The genes are TRBV2 and TRBJ2-7; D is possibly TRBD1 or TRBD2 (5 bases each). With 2 bases removed from V and 4 bases from J, the gap between germline ends came to 21 bases. Per the germline V gene, CDR1 is SNHLY and CDR2 is FYNNEI. The CDR3 spans 17 residues. The CDR3 reads CASSEYPGPSKPYEQYF. The CDR3 nucleotides are TGTGCCAGCAGTGAATACCCGGGACCCTCAAAACCATACGAGCAGTACTTC.

The chain links TRBV7-9 to TRBJ2-1; 9 bases agree with TRBD2. Germline values: CDR1 SEHNR, CDR2 FQNEAQ (reference sequence). V shed 6 bases, J shed 0 bases, and the junction held 3 bases outside the gene matches. The CDR3 runs to 15 residues. In DNA, the CDR3 is TGTGCCAGCAGTCGACTAGCGGACTCCTACAATGAGCAGTTCTTC. Translating it yields CASSRLADSYNEQFF.

The chain carries TRBV11-2 and TRBJ1-1; no definite D call. V lost 4 bases, J lost 6 bases, and 12 bases lay in between. CDR1 SGHAT and CDR2 FQNNGV come from the germline V gene. The CDR3 has 13 residues. This chain's CDR3 is CASSSLSTAEAFF. In DNA form, the CDR3 reads TGTGCCAGCAGCTCCCTTTCTACCGCTGAAGCTTTCTTT.

The rearrangement joins TRBV6-5 to TRBJ2-5; no clear D. CDR1 and CDR2 from the germline V gene are MNHEY and SVGAGI. The CDR3 covers 13 residues. V lost 0 bases to trimming and J lost 5 bases, with 7 bases between them. The CDR3 nucleotides read TGTGCCAGCAGTTACTCCCATCGGGAGACCCAGTACTTC. Its protein is CASSYSHRETQYF.

V and J are TRBV3-1 (or the pseudogene TRBV3-2) and TRBJ1-1; D may be TRBD1 (6 bases). Between the trimmed V and J ends, which lost 0 bases and 4 bases, there was a span of 12 bases. CDR1 and CDR2 (germline): LGHDT, YNNKEL (reference sequence). The CDR3 extends over 15 amino acids. The CDR3 spells CASSQEEWGATEAFF. The DNA for the CDR3 is TGTGCCAGCAGCCAAGAGGAGTGGGGGGCCACTGAAGCTTTCTTT.

This clone has just one count. The rearrangement joins TRBV6-5 to TRBJ2-3; 15 nucleotides line up with TRBD2. Germline V gene data show CDR1 as MNHEY and CDR2 as SVGAGI. The CDR3 extends over 15 amino acids. Losses at the gene ends were 6 bases for V and 3 bases for J; bases not matched to a gene: 1. The DNA for the CDR3 is TGTGCCAGCAGGGGGACTAGCGGGAGGACAGATACGCAGTATTTT. Encoded protein: CASRGTSGRTDTQYF.

The chain employs TRBV19 and TRBJ1-1; no firm D call. CDR3 length: 15 residues. CDR1 and CDR2 (germline): LNHDA, SQIVND (reference sequence). V shed 0 bases and J shed 2 bases, with 10 bases lying between them. This CDR3 reads CASSIEGGINTEAFF. CDR3 nucleotides: TGTGCCAGTAGTATAGAAGGCGGAATTAACACTGAAGCTTTCTTT.

V usage is TRBV3-1 (or the pseudogene TRBV3-2) and J usage is TRBJ2-7; 8 nucleotides line up with TRBD2. Losses at the gene ends were 0 bases for V and 2 bases for J; bases not matched to a gene: 6. The CDR3 has 16 residues. Germline assignment: CDR1 LGHDT and CDR2 YNNKEL (reference sequence). CDR3 coding DNA: TGTGCCAGCAGCCAAGAACCAGCGGGGGTCGCCTACGAGCAGTACTTC. Amino acid sequence: CASSQEPAGVAYEQYF.

The chain links TRBV27 to TRBJ2-6; a weak D match, TRBD1 (6 bases). Trimming stripped 4 bases from V and 2 bases from J, with 15 bases between. This CDR3 has 17 amino acids. Germline CDR1 is MNHEY and CDR2 is SMNVEV (reference sequence). CDR3 coding DNA: TGTGCCAGCAGTTCCCGGATGGGGGCTGCTGGGGCCAACGTCCTGACTTTC. It yields the protein CASSSRMGAAGANVLTF.

The V gene is TRBV29-1, the J gene TRBJ2-5; 7 bases align to TRBD2. CDR1 is SQVTM, CDR2 ANQGSEA, per germline. V lost 1 base and J lost 1; bases outside the gene matches: 6. The CDR3 length is 15 residues. Here the CDR3 DNA reads TGCAGCGTTGAAGCGGGGGGTAGTTCCCAAGAGACCCAGTACTTC. Residues: CSVEAGGSSQETQYF.

The gene calls are TRBV5-1 and TRBJ1-6, with 7 bases fitting TRBD1. The germline CDR1 and CDR2 sequences are SGHRS and YFSETQ. This CDR3 spans 16 amino acids. With V trimmed by 0 bases and J by 9 bases, 9 bases remained unmatched. The CDR3, as DNA: TGCGCCAGCAGCTTGGCCGCAGGGGGGGAAGTTTCACCCCTCCACTTT. Protein product: CASSLAAGGEVSPLHF. Combining the CDR3 with reference TRBV5-1 and TRBJ1-6 gives the whole variable domain KAGVTQTPRYLIKTRGQQVTLSCSPISGHRSVSWYQQTPGQGLQFLFEYFSETQRNKGNFPGRFSGRQFSNSRSEMNVSTLELGDSALYLCASSLAAGGEVSPLHFGNGTRLTVT.

The chain carries TRBV3-1 (or the pseudogene TRBV3-2) and TRBJ2-5; possibly TRBD1 or TRBD2 for D (6 bases each). This CDR3 region has 16 residues. Trimming removed 0 bases at V and 4 bases at J, with 15 bases between. Germline V gene lookup returns CDR1 LGHDT and CDR2 YNNKEL (reference sequence). The CDR3 loop is CASSQDYVGGPETQYF. The CDR3 DNA reads as TGTGCCAGCAGCCAAGATTACGTGGGGGGCCCAGAGACCCAGTACTTC.

The V and J genes are TRBV7-3 and TRBJ2-7, with 10 bases matching TRBD2. Germline V gene lookup returns CDR1 SGHTA and CDR2 FQGTGA. The trim removed 2 bases at V and 5 bases at J, leaving 9 bases unmatched. The CDR3 is 16 residues long. The CDR3 DNA reads as TGTGCCAGCAGCTTATATCCAGCGGGAGGGCAAGACGAGCAGTACTTC. Amino acids: CASSLYPAGGQDEQYF.

The CDR3 bases are TGTGCCAGCACTAACCAAGGGCAGGGTGGTAACTATGGCTACACCTTC. Encoded protein: CASTNQGQGGNYGYTF. The genes are TRBV6-6 and TRBJ1-2; D might be TRBD1 (5 bases). The CDR3 loop spans 16 amino acids. Germline lookup yields CDR1 MNHNY and CDR2 SVGAGI (reference sequence). Trimming took off 7 bases at V and 1 base at J, with 19 bases between the two ends.

This chain links TRBV2 with TRBJ2-1; D is undetermined. Deletions cut 6 bases from V and 5 bases from J, with 20 bases between. Germline V gene sequence: CDR1 SNHLY, CDR2 FYNNEI. The CDR3 consists of 16 residues. In DNA form, the CDR3 reads TGTGCCAGCAGCAAAATAGGACCCTCCGCCAACAATGAGCAGTTCTTC. Its protein product is CASSKIGPSANNEQFF.

This chain links TRBV5-8 with TRBJ1-3, with 10 bases lining up with TRBD1. Germline assignment: CDR1 SGHTS and CDR2 YDEGEE. The V segment lost 2 bases and the J segment 7 bases; nucleotides outside the gene matches: 15. The CDR3 has 18 residues. CDR3 sequence: CASSLVLDRGKVGNTIYF. The CDR3, as DNA: TGTGCCAGCAGCTTAGTCCTGGACAGGGGGAAAGTTGGGAACACCATATATTTT.

The gene calls are TRBV5-1 and TRBJ2-3; 8 bases map to TRBD2. The CDR3 has 16 amino acids. The V segment lost 3 bases and the J segment 4 bases; nucleotides outside the gene matches: 10. CDR1 and CDR2 from the germline V gene are SGHRS and YFSETQ. The CDR3 loop is CASSWGTGGRPDTQYF. The CDR3 region has the DNA TGCGCCAGCAGCTGGGGTACGGGAGGGAGGCCAGATACGCAGTATTTT.

This rearrangement joins TRBV19 to TRBJ2-7; maybe TRBD2 (6 bases). Between the trimmed V and J ends, which lost 5 bases and 0 bases, there was a span of 11 bases. The CDR3 spans 14 residues. Germline CDR1 reads LNHDA; CDR2 reads SQIVND (reference sequence). As DNA, the CDR3 is TGTGCCAGTAGTTGGGATAGCGGCTCCTACGAGCAGTACTTC. Amino acid sequence: CASSWDSGSYEQYF. Looking up the rest from reference TRBV19 and TRBJ2-7 gives the full variable domain: DGGITQSPKYLFRKEGQNVTLSCEQNLNHDAMYWYRQDPGQGLRLIYYSQIVNDFQKGDIAEGYSVSREKKESFPLTVTSAQKNPTAFYLCASSWDSGSYEQYFGPGTRLTVT.

The chain couples TRBV7-2 to TRBJ2-3; D gene uncertain. V lost 4 bases and J lost 2, with 16 bases in between. The CDR3 has 16 amino acids. Germline CDR1 reads SGHTA; CDR2 reads FQGNSA. The DNA for the CDR3 is TGTGCCAGCAGCTCGTGGGGTTCTTCCCACACAGATACGCAGTATTTT. It specifies CASSSWGSSHTDTQYF. The complete variable domain, with remaining parts taken from reference TRBV7-2 and TRBJ2-3, reads GAGVSQSPSNKVTEKGKDVELRCDPISGHTALYWYRQSLGQGLEFLIYFQGNSAPDKSGLPSDRFSAERTGGSVSTLTIQRTQQEDSAVYLCASSSWGSSHTDTQYFGPGTRLTVL.

J is TRBJ2-2 and V is TRBV29-1; D might be TRBD1 (5 bases). The germline V gene encodes CDR1 SQVTM and CDR2 ANQGSEA. This CDR3 is built from 13 residues. V lost 7 bases to trimming and J lost 4 bases, with 13 bases between them. The CDR3 is CSGRVPSTGELFF. CDR3 DNA sequence: TGCAGCGGCAGGGTCCCGAGCACCGGGGAGCTGTTTTTT.

The chain links TRBV20-1 to TRBJ2-7; the D is unclear. V was cut by 5 bases and J by 4 bases, with 6 bases left in between. This CDR3 region has 10 residues. CDR1 and CDR2 from the germline V gene are DFQATT and SNEGSKA (reference sequence). The CDR3 protein is CSAVGYEQYF. In DNA form, the CDR3 reads TGCAGTGCTGTCGGGTACGAGCAGTACTTC.